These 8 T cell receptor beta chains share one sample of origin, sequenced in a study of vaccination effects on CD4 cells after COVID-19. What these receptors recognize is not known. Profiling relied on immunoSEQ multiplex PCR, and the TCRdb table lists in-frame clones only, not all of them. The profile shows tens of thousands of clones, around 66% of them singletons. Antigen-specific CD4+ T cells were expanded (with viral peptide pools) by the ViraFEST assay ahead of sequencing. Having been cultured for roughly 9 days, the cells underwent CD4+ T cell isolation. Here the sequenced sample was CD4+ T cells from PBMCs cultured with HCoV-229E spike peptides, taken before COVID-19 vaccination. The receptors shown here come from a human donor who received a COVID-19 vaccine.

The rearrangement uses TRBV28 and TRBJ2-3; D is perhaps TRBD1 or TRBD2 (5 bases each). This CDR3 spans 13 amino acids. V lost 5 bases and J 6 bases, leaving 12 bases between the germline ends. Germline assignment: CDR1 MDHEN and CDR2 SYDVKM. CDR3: CASSGDLPDTQYF. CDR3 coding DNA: TGTGCCAGCAGTGGGGACCTCCCTGATACGCAGTATTTT.

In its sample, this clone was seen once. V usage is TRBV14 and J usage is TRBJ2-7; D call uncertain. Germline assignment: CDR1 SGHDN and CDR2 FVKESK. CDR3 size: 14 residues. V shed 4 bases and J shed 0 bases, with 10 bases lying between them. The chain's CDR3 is CASSPTWTSYEQYF. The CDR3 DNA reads TGTGCCAGCAGCCCGACCTGGACCTCCTACGAGCAGTACTTC.

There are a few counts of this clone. CDR3 nucleotide sequence: TGTGCCAGCAGTTCCTACAATGAGCAGTTCTTC. This gives the protein CASSSYNEQFF. V usage is TRBV3-1 (or the pseudogene TRBV3-2) and J usage is TRBJ2-1, with D hard to call. V was trimmed by 6 bases and J by 1 base, leaving 1 base between them. The CDR3 has 11 residues. Germline V gives CDR1 LGHDT, CDR2 YNNKEL (reference sequence).

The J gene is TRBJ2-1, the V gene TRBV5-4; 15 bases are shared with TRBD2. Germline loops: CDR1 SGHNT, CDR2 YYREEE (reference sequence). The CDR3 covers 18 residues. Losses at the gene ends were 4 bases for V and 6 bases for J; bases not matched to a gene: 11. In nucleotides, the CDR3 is TGTGCCAGCAGCCTGGACGGGACTAGCGGGGGGTTAGGCAATGAGCAGTTCTTC. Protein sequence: CASSLDGTSGGLGNEQFF.

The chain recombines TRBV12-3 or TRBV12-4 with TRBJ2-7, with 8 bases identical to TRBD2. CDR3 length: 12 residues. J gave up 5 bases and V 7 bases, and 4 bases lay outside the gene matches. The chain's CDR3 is CASTAGVHEQYF. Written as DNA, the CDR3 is TGTGCCAGCACAGCGGGAGTGCACGAGCAGTACTTC.

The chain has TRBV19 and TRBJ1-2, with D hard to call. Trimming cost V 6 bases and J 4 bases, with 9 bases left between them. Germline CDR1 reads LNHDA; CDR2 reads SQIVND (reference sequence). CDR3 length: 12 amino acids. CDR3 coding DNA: TGTGCCAGTAGCACGGCGTTCTATGGCTACACCTTC. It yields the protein CASSTAFYGYTF.

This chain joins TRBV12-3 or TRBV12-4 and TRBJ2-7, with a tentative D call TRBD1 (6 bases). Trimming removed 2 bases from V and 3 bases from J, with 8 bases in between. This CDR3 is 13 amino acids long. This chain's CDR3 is CASSLRGSYEQYF. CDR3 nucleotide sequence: TGTGCCAGCAGTTTAAGGGGGAGCTACGAGCAGTACTTC.

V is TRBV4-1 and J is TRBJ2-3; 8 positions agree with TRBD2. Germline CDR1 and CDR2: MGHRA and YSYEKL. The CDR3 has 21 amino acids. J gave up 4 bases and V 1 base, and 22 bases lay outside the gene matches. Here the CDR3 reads CASSQVRFGLAGLERADTQYF. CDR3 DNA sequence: TGCGCCAGCAGCCAAGTCCGGTTCGGACTAGCTGGATTAGAACGGGCAGATACGCAGTATTTT.